The text below deals with one T cell receptor (beta chain). The antigen is unknown. This entry is derived from a study of cytomegalovirus exposure and HLA in healthy donors. Points from the study as a whole: In a later analysis, a genetic analysis reported fewer productive-TCR N-insertions in an Asian-associated ancestry cluster than the cohort average.

The CDR3 length is 14 residues. The V gene's germline CDR1 is SGDLS and CDR2 YYNGEE. J was trimmed by 5 bases and V by 2 bases; bases with no gene match: 6. The study ran its PCR with 60 Vbeta and 13 Jbeta primers. TCRdb's copy holds only in-frame clones and misses some; the assay was immunoSEQ multiplex PCR. Of about 150,000 clones listed, about four fifths were seen once; the top ten hold around 2.8%. Sequencing input: PBMCs. The rearrangement joins TRBV9 to TRBJ2-7; 8 bases fit TRBD2. The receptor was isolated from a young man in good health and CMV-seronegative. CDR3 nucleotides: TGTGCCAGCAGCGTCGGAGCCGGGAGGGACGAGCAGTACTTC. This codes for CASSVGAGRDEQYF.